This entry lists 23 T cell receptor beta chains sequenced from one sample in a study of beta chain features in type 1 diabetes. Findings and limits, study-wide: Among patients with Type 1 diabetes, TCRB CDR3s were moderately but significantly shorter in every one of the four CD4+ subsets.

These receptors' antigens are unknown. What was sequenced were expressed TCRB transcripts, since all of the isolated RNA had been reverse transcribed. The repertoire was sequenced with immunoSEQ multiplex PCR; TCRdb's copy has only in-frame clones and lacks some. The sample carries 40,000 to 50,000 clones, 60% to 75% recorded once. The material sequenced was Tregs from blood. The receptor source for this set is a man under 40 with type 1 diabetes. Some clones in this sample may be carry-over from other donors' samples.

The gene calls are TRBV30 and TRBJ1-1, with D tentatively TRBD1 (5 bases). V was trimmed by 2 bases and J by 11 bases, leaving 9 bases between them. The CDR3 loop spans 10 amino acids. Germline V gene data show CDR1 as GTSNPN and CDR2 as SVGIG (reference sequence). CDR3 protein: CAWSRGMAFF. DNA for the CDR3: TGTGCCTGGAGTCGGGGGATGGCTTTCTTT.

Of note for this clone: The sample has other DNA sequences that encode this CDR3 too. J is TRBJ2-1 and V is TRBV5-4, with 11 bases matching TRBD2. CDR1 and CDR2 from the germline V gene are SGHNT and YYREEE (reference sequence). The trim removed 3 bases at V and 2 bases at J, leaving 1 base unmatched. This CDR3 region has 15 residues. Written as DNA, the CDR3 is TGTGCCAGCAGCTATAGCGGGGGGGCCTACAATGAGCAGTTCTTC. Translation: CASSYSGGAYNEQFF.

The chain combines TRBV7-2 with TRBJ1-5, with a possible D match to TRBD1 (6 bases). CDR1 is SGHTA and CDR2 is FQGNSA in the germline V gene. This CDR3 spans 15 amino acids. Trimming pared 3 bases from V and 4 bases from J, leaving 13 bases between. CDR3 amino acids: CASSLGRTVNQPQHF. CDR3 DNA: TGTGCCAGCAGCTTGGGTAGGACAGTTAATCAGCCCCAGCATTTT.

The chain carries TRBV12-5 and TRBJ2-5, with 8 bases that match TRBD2. Germline CDR1 and CDR2: LGHNT and FRNRAP. Trimming at V came to 2 bases and at J to 2 bases, leaving 7 bases not matched to a gene. The length of the CDR3 is 16 residues. CDR3 protein: CASGLSTGLGQETQYF. The CDR3 nucleotides read TGTGCTAGTGGTTTGTCCACGGGACTAGGTCAAGAGACCCAGTACTTC.

The rearrangement links TRBV5-6 to TRBJ1-2; D remains unclear. Between the trimmed V and J ends, which lost 4 bases and 4 bases, there was a span of 11 bases. The CDR3 consists of 13 residues. Germline CDR1 SGHDT, CDR2 YYEEEE. The CDR3 DNA is TGTGCCAGCAGCCCGGGGAGGGTCTATGGCTACACCTTC. Residues: CASSPGRVYGYTF.

This chain uses TRBV11-2 with TRBJ1-3; TRBD1 might be the D (5 bases). The CDR3 has 15 amino acids. Trimming shortened V by 3 bases and J by 7 bases, and 16 bases separated the two germline ends. The V gene's germline CDR1 is SGHAT and CDR2 FQNNGV. CDR3 coding DNA: TGTGCCAGCAGCTTGGACCCAGGGTCGTGGAACACCATATATTTT. As protein: CASSLDPGSWNTIYF.

The gene calls are TRBV6-6 and TRBJ2-7; D not certain. Trimming removed 0 bases from V and 5 bases from J, with 2 bases in between. The CDR3 spans 11 residues. Germline values: CDR1 MNHNY, CDR2 SVGAGI (reference sequence). The CDR3 sequence is CASSYSNEQYF. In DNA form, the CDR3 reads TGTGCCAGCAGTTACTCTAACGAGCAGTACTTC.

This clone has just a few counts. The chain is built from TRBV18 and TRBJ2-5; D may be TRBD2 (5 bases). V lost 4 bases, J lost 0 bases, and 6 bases lay in between. The CDR3 length is 13 residues. From germline, CDR1 is KGHSH and CDR2 LQKENI. The CDR3 here is CASSLGDQETQYF. CDR3 nucleotide sequence: TGTGCCAGCTCACTCGGGGACCAAGAGACCCAGTACTTC.

The V and J genes are TRBV7-9 and TRBJ2-3; TRBD2 is a possible D gene (6 bases). This CDR3 has 13 amino acids. Germline CDR1 reads SEHNR; CDR2 reads FQNEAQ (reference sequence). Trimming removed 1 base at V and 11 bases at J, with 13 bases between. The chain's CDR3 is CASSLVGRGLQYF. As DNA, the CDR3 is TGTGCCAGCAGCTTAGTGGGCCGGGGACTGCAGTATTTT.

The V gene is TRBV6-5, the J gene TRBJ2-5; D is uncertain. The CDR3 is 13 residues long. CDR1 is MNHEY and CDR2 is SVGAGI in the germline V gene. With 0 bases removed from V and 4 bases from J, the gap between germline ends came to 6 bases. The DNA of the CDR3 is TGTGCCAGCAGTTACTCCCGAGGAGAGACCCAGTACTTC. This encodes CASSYSRGETQYF.

This chain connects TRBV18 to TRBJ2-6, with 7 bases that match TRBD1. Germline-derived CDR1 and CDR2 are KGHSH and LQKENI. The CDR3 is made up of 17 amino acids. V lost 8 bases and J lost 0; bases outside the gene matches: 10. CDR3 loop: CASATGVFLSGANVLTF. The DNA for the CDR3 is TGTGCCAGCGCAACAGGGGTTTTTCTCTCTGGGGCCAACGTCCTGACTTTC.

The chain is built from TRBV5-1 and TRBJ2-1; perhaps TRBD1 as D (6 bases). Germline loops: CDR1 SGHRS, CDR2 YFSETQ. Trimming left V 3 bases short and J 3 bases short, with 16 bases between. The CDR3 length is 16 residues. The CDR3 here is CASSSYTGGGYNEQFF. Here the CDR3 DNA reads TGCGCCAGCAGCTCCTATACTGGGGGCGGCTACAATGAGCAGTTCTTC.

The chain has TRBV30 and TRBJ1-4, with D unclear. Trimming cost V 6 bases and J 8 bases, with 16 bases left between them. The CDR3 is 13 residues long. The germline V gene has CDR1 GTSNPN and CDR2 SVGIG (reference sequence). The CDR3 sequence: CACWTDFREKLFF. CDR3 nucleotides: TGTGCCTGCTGGACGGACTTTAGAGAAAAACTGTTTTTT.

This clone was found once. The gene calls are TRBV19 and TRBJ2-1; TRBD2 aligns across 7 bases. J lost 5 bases, V lost 5 bases, and 9 bases had no gene match. From germline, CDR1 is LNHDA and CDR2 SQIVND (reference sequence). The CDR3 loop spans 15 amino acids. In nucleotides, the CDR3 is TGTGCCAGTAGTCCGCCCGGGACTACCAACAATGAGCAGTTCTTC. Translation gives CASSPPGTTNNEQFF.

This clone was seen only a few times. V usage is TRBV7-2 and J usage is TRBJ1-5; TRBD1 might be the D (5 bases). The CDR3 length is 15 residues. The V end was cut by 5 bases, the J end by 1 base, with 12 bases between. CDR1 is SGHTA and CDR2 is FQGNSA in the germline V gene. CDR3 nucleotide sequence: TGTGCCAGCAGCCAAAGGGGAGGGAGCAATCAGCCCCAGCATTTT. Protein sequence: CASSQRGGSNQPQHF.

The chain has TRBV5-4 and TRBJ1-2, with D uncertain. This CDR3 region has 17 residues. V lost 3 bases to trimming and J lost 0 bases, with 18 bases between them. Germline CDR1 and CDR2: SGHNT and YYREEE (reference sequence). In nucleotides, the CDR3 is TGTGCCAGCAGCTCAGACGGGAGACAAGGGTCTAACTATGGCTACACCTTC. This gives the protein CASSSDGRQGSNYGYTF.

This sequence joins TRBV28 and TRBJ1-2; TRBD1 agrees at 11 bases. Germline values: CDR1 MDHEN, CDR2 SYDVKM. Trimming cost V 5 bases and J 3 bases; bases outside gene matches: 2. The CDR3 totals 14 residues. CDR3 loop: CASSGTGGDYGYTF. The CDR3 bases are TGTGCCAGCAGTGGGACAGGGGGGGACTATGGCTACACCTTC.

This rearrangement joins TRBV5-1 to TRBJ2-2, with 9 positions matching TRBD1. The CDR3 spans 18 residues. CDR1 SGHRS and CDR2 YFSETQ come from the germline V gene. The V and J ends lost 4 bases and 2 bases, in that order; junction bases with no gene match: 12. The CDR3 DNA follows: TGCGCCAGCAGCCCCCCAACGGGACAGGGAGATAACACCGGGGAGCTGTTTTTT. It translates to CASSPPTGQGDNTGELFF.

The V gene is TRBV18, the J gene TRBJ1-5; no firm D call. CDR3 length: 13 residues. CDR1 is KGHSH and CDR2 is LQKENI in the germline V gene. V gave up 6 bases and J gave up 0 bases, with 6 bases separating them. This CDR3 is CASSSDSNQPQHF. CDR3 nucleotide sequence: TGTGCCAGCTCTTCAGATAGCAATCAGCCCCAGCATTTT.

The J gene is TRBJ2-5, the V gene TRBV5-1; 16 positions agree with TRBD2. Trimming at V came to 0 bases and at J to 2 bases, leaving 16 bases not matched to a gene. There are 22 residues in the CDR3. Looked up from germline, CDR1 is SGHRS and CDR2 is YFSETQ. DNA for the CDR3: TGCGCCAGCAGCTTGGCGTATTACCCGGGACTAGCGGGGGGGCCCGGTCAAGAGACCCAGTACTTC. It is translated as CASSLAYYPGLAGGPGQETQYF. Full variable domain (missing parts from reference TRBV5-1 and TRBJ2-5): KAGVTQTPRYLIKTRGQQVTLSCSPISGHRSVSWYQQTPGQGLQFLFEYFSETQRNKGNFPGRFSGRQFSNSRSEMNVSTLELGDSALYLCASSLAYYPGLAGGPGQETQYFGPGTRLLVL.

This chain uses TRBV20-1 with TRBJ2-7; D is undetermined. The CDR3 contains 11 residues. Trimming removed 6 bases at V and 3 bases at J, with 9 bases between. In germline, CDR1 is DFQATT, CDR2 SNEGSKA (reference sequence). The CDR3 region has the DNA TGCAGTGCCCCTGACAACTACGAGCAGTACTTC. Its protein product is CSAPDNYEQYF.

CDR3: CAWSKDSNYGYTF. The CDR3, as DNA: TGTGCCTGGAGTAAAGACAGTAACTATGGCTACACCTTC. The chain uses TRBV30 and TRBJ1-2; a weak D match, TRBD1 (5 bases). This CDR3 spans 13 amino acids. CDR1 GTSNPN and CDR2 SVGIG come from the germline V gene (reference sequence). V dropped 2 bases and J dropped 1 base, with 8 bases sitting between them.

This clone occurred a few times. The chain joins TRBV29-1 to TRBJ2-5; 7 bases line up with TRBD1. This CDR3 spans 12 amino acids. The J segment lost 4 bases and the V segment lost 7 bases, leaving 6 bases of the junction unmatched. Germline V gene data show CDR1 as SQVTM and CDR2 as ANQGSEA. The DNA of the CDR3 is TGCAGCGCAGAAGGGGGCTCAGAGACCCAGTACTTC. Translation: CSAEGGSETQYF. Together with reference TRBV29-1 and TRBJ2-5, the CDR3 gives the full variable domain: SAVISQKPSRDICQRGTSLTIQCQVDSQVTMMFWYRQQPGQSLTLIATANQGSEATYESGFVIDKFPISRPNLTFSTLTVSNMSPEDSSIYLCSAEGGSETQYFGPGTRLLVL.